Each of the 30 T cell receptor beta chains below was sequenced from the same sample in a study of T cells in Graves' hyperthyroidism and ophthalmopathy. What was amplified from RNA transcripts were TCR beta CDR3 regions. HTBI primers were employed in a first-round RT-PCR of the TCR CDR3. TCRdb redid the calling of the multiplex PCR reads with MiXCR, one entry per CDR3 protein. Counted here are a few hundred thousand distinct CDR3 sequences, approximately 15% occurring once; the ten biggest clones make up about 31%. Material for sequencing was blood. The receptors here all came from a woman younger than 45 with Graves' hyperthyroidism.

This clonotype showed up just a few times. The J gene is TRBJ2-3, the V gene TRBV30; 13 bases align to TRBD2. With 8 bases clipped from V and 1 base from J, the junction kept 9 bases outside the gene matches. This CDR3 is 16 amino acids long. The germline gives CDR1 GTSNPN, CDR2 SVGIG (reference sequence). The CDR3 nucleotides are TGTGCCGCGGAGGGACTAGCGGGATGGGGCACAGATACGCAGTATTTT. Translated, it gives CAAEGLAGWGTDTQYF. The variable domain in full, completed from reference TRBV30 and TRBJ2-3, reads SQTIHQWPATLVQPVGSPLSLECTVEGTSNPNLYWYRQAAGRGLQLLFYSVGIGQISSEVPQNLSASRPQDRQFILSSKKLLLSDSGFYLCAAEGLAGWGTDTQYFGPGTRLTVL.

CDR3 protein: CASSVSTYNEQFF. Written as DNA, the CDR3 is TGTGCCAGCAGCGTATCTACCTACAATGAGCAGTTCTTC. The chain links TRBV9 to TRBJ2-1; D is undetermined. Trimming pared 1 base from V and 2 bases from J, leaving 4 bases between. Germline CDR1 reads SGDLS; CDR2 reads YYNGEE. The CDR3 totals 13 residues. The variable domain in full, with the rest retrieved from reference TRBV9 and TRBJ2-1, is DSGVTQTPKHLITATGQRVTLRCSPRSGDLSVYWYQQSLDQGLQFLIQYYNGEERAKGNILERFSAQQFPDLHSELNLSSLELGDSALYFCASSVSTYNEQFFGPGTRLTVL.

The rearrangement uses TRBV5-5 and TRBJ1-5, with D tentatively TRBD1 (6 bases). V lost 4 bases and J lost 3, with 17 bases in between. Germline CDR1 SGHKS, CDR2 YYEKEE (reference sequence). The CDR3 covers 16 residues. This chain's CDR3 is CASSRATGPNNQPQHF. The CDR3 nucleotides are TGTGCCAGCAGCCGGGCCACAGGGCCCAACAATCAGCCCCAGCATTTT.

With respect to this clonotype: A much larger clone lies one base from this, so it may be a read error. The chain recombines TRBV2 with TRBJ2-1, with 9 positions matching TRBD1. TRBJ2-7 matches the DNA end more closely, so the J call is doubtful. This CDR3 contains 15 residues. Germline CDR1 and CDR2: SNHLY and FYNNEI. CDR3 coding DNA: TGTGCCAGCACTCCCCGACAGGGGGGAAACAATGAGCAGTACTTC. It encodes CASTPRQGGNNEQYF.

The V call is TRBV5-1, the J call TRBJ2-7, with 9 positions matching TRBD2. V was pared by 7 bases and J by 0 bases, with 5 bases of the junction left unmatched. The CDR3 has 14 residues. CDR1 SGHRS and CDR2 YFSETQ come from the germline V gene. CDR3 residues: CASHPSGASYEQYF. As DNA, the CDR3 is TGCGCCAGCCACCCTAGCGGGGCCTCCTACGAGCAGTACTTC.

The DNA for the CDR3 is TGTGCCAGTAGCTTAGTCGGACAGGGGAAGGCCGGGGAGCTGTTTTTT. It translates to CASSLVGQGKAGELFF. The J gene is TRBJ2-2, the V gene TRBV19; TRBD1 agrees at 9 bases. Germline loops: CDR1 LNHDA, CDR2 SQIVND (reference sequence). Trimming took 6 bases from V and 6 from J; bases not matched to a gene: 11. The CDR3 covers 16 residues.

This clonotype was detected ten times or more. The gene calls are TRBV9 and TRBJ2-7, with a possible D match to TRBD1 (6 bases). CDR3 size: 16 residues. Germline V gene data show CDR1 as SGDLS and CDR2 as YYNGEE. Trimming left V 0 bases short and J 4 bases short, with 17 bases between. Here the CDR3 reads CASSVGAGAKTYEQYF. The CDR3 nucleotides read TGTGCCAGCAGCGTAGGGGCAGGGGCCAAGACTTACGAGCAGTACTTC.

This clonotype has ten or more counts. V is TRBV16 and J is TRBJ2-1; the D is unclear. Germline V gene sequence: CDR1 KGHSY, CDR2 FQNENV. The length of the CDR3 is 13 residues. Trimming pared 5 bases from V and 5 bases from J, leaving 10 bases between. The CDR3: CASSTLTNNEQFF. The CDR3 DNA is TGTGCCAGCAGCACTCTAACCAACAATGAGCAGTTCTTC.

This clonotype was detected many times. The CDR3 nucleotides read TGTGCCAGCAGCTCTCTTGGGCAGAACTACGAGCAGTACTTC. It codes for CASSSLGQNYEQYF. This chain uses TRBV7-8 with TRBJ2-7; no firm D call. Germline-derived CDR1 and CDR2 are SGHVS and FQNEAQ. V was pared by 4 bases and J by 3 bases, with 13 bases between. This CDR3 is built from 14 residues.

This clonotype has a count of ten or more. The rearrangement links TRBV7-9 to TRBJ2-7; 9 bases fit TRBD1. CDR1 SEHNR and CDR2 FQNEAQ come from the germline V gene (reference sequence). The CDR3 is 14 amino acids. V lost 7 bases to trimming and J lost 5 bases; unmatched junction nucleotides: 9. The CDR3 sequence is CASNPMGQGHEQYF. CDR3 in DNA: TGTGCCAGCAACCCTATGGGACAGGGCCACGAGCAGTACTTC. Combining the CDR3 with reference TRBV7-9 and TRBJ2-7 gives the whole variable domain DTGVSQNPRHKITKRGQNVTFRCDPISEHNRLYWYRQTLGQGPEFLTYFQNEAQLEKSRLLSDRFSAERPKGSFSTLEIQRTEQGDSAMYLCASNPMGQGHEQYFGPGTRLTVT.

This clonotype was seen many times. The rearrangement joins TRBV3-1 to TRBJ2-7; D is unresolved. The CDR3 totals 14 residues. Trimming pared 1 base from V and 3 bases from J, leaving 10 bases between. Germline V lookup: CDR1 LGHDT, CDR2 YNNKEL (reference sequence). As DNA, the CDR3 is TGTGCCAGCAGCCAAGCGGTCGGCAGCTACGAGCAGTACTTC. Translating it yields CASSQAVGSYEQYF.

This clonotype has just a few counts. J is TRBJ2-1 and V is TRBV4-1; D unresolved. Trimming shortened V by 1 base and J by 1 base, and 8 bases separated the two germline ends. CDR1 is MGHRA, CDR2 YSYEKL, per germline. The CDR3 consists of 15 residues. The CDR3 here is CASSQVTSSYNEQFF. DNA of the CDR3: TGCGCCAGCAGCCAAGTAACTTCTTCCTACAATGAGCAGTTCTTC.

The genes are TRBV7-3 and TRBJ2-1; D perhaps matches TRBD1 (6 bases). CDR3 size: 14 residues. Trimming left V 3 bases short and J 4 bases short, with 10 bases between. Germline values: CDR1 SGHTA, CDR2 FQGTGA. CDR3 region: CASSFEQGYNEQFF. CDR3 nucleotides: TGTGCCAGCAGCTTCGAACAGGGTTACAATGAGCAGTTCTTC.

This clonotype was found many times. V and J are TRBV20-1 and TRBJ2-1; D remains ambiguous. Trimming took 3 bases from V and 1 from J, leaving 7 bases between them. The CDR3 loop spans 13 amino acids. Germline V lookup: CDR1 DFQATT, CDR2 SNEGSKA (reference sequence). CDR3 DNA sequence: TGCAGTGCTAGCGATGGGTCCTACAATGAGCAGTTCTTC. This codes for CSASDGSYNEQFF.

This clonotype has ten or more counts. The V gene is TRBV7-2, the J gene TRBJ2-5, with 12 nucleotides matching TRBD2. CDR1 is SGHTA, CDR2 FQGNSA, per germline. The V and J ends lost 3 bases and 4 bases, in that order; junction bases with no gene match: 3. The CDR3 contains 15 residues. Here the CDR3 DNA reads TGTGCCAGCAGCTTTCTAGCGGGAGGGCGAGAGACCCAGTACTTC. This gives the protein CASSFLAGGRETQYF.

This clonotype was picked up many times. The CDR3 DNA follows: TGTGCCAGCAGGGGCGGACACCTCTTCTCCTACGAGCAGTACTTC. Residues: CASRGGHLFSYEQYF. This chain joins TRBV6-2 or TRBV6-3 and TRBJ2-7; D is perhaps TRBD1 (5 bases). The CDR3 extends over 15 amino acids. Between the trimmed V and J ends, which lost 6 bases and 0 bases, there was a span of 15 bases. CDR1 and CDR2 (germline): MNHEY, SVGEGT.

This clonotype was seen many times. CDR3 protein: CASRDRLYEQFF. The CDR3 coding sequence is TGTGCCAGCAGGGATAGGCTTTATGAGCAGTTCTTC. The rearrangement joins TRBV3-1 to TRBJ2-1; no definite D call. The V end lost 6 bases, the J end lost 8 bases, and 11 bases lay between the germline ends. Germline-derived CDR1 and CDR2 are LGHDT and YNNKEL (reference sequence). The CDR3 consists of 12 residues.

The rearrangement links TRBV11-2 to TRBJ1-4; D possibly corresponds to TRBD1 (6 bases). Trimming shortened V by 5 bases and J by 7 bases, and 17 bases separated the two germline ends. The germline V gene encodes CDR1 SGHAT and CDR2 FQNNGV. The CDR3 spans 15 residues. The CDR3 is CASSPRQDTAEKLFF. The DNA for the CDR3 is TGTGCCAGCAGCCCAAGACAGGACACGGCTGAAAAACTGTTTTTT.

This clonotype was recorded many times. The gene calls are TRBV7-9 and TRBJ2-7, with 10 positions matching TRBD2. J gave up 4 bases and V 4 bases, and 4 bases lay outside the gene matches. CDR1 is SEHNR and CDR2 is FQNEAQ in the germline V gene (reference sequence). The CDR3 sequence is 14 residues long. CDR3 DNA sequence: TGTGCCAGCAGCTACGGGACTAGCGCGTACGAGCAGTACTTC. It specifies CASSYGTSAYEQYF.

The chain recombines TRBV4-1 with TRBJ2-7, with 8 bases that match TRBD2. V trimming: 4 bases; J trimming: 4 bases; junction bases outside the gene matches: 6. From germline, CDR1 is MGHRA and CDR2 YSYEKL. The CDR3 is 14 amino acids. CDR3 nucleotides: TGCGCCAGCAGCCCCGAACTAGCGGCTTACGAGCAGTACTTC. Its translation is CASSPELAAYEQYF.

This clonotype was seen at least ten times. V is TRBV18 and J is TRBJ2-5; 7 bases are shared with TRBD2. V was clipped by 0 bases and J by 0 bases; unmatched bases: 1. Germline V gene sequence: CDR1 KGHSH, CDR2 LQKENI. The CDR3 contains 15 residues. CDR3 sequence (DNA): TGTGCCAGCTCACCACCAGCGGGGAACCAAGAGACCCAGTACTTC. This translates into CASSPPAGNQETQYF.

This clonotype appeared many times. The rearrangement joins TRBV28 to TRBJ2-5, with 8 bases fitting TRBD1. The CDR3 is made up of 14 amino acids. The V segment lost 2 bases and the J segment 6 bases; nucleotides outside the gene matches: 5. CDR1 and CDR2 from the germline V gene are MDHEN and SYDVKM. The CDR3 loop reads CASSLIGTGQTQYF. DNA of the CDR3: TGTGCCAGCAGTTTAATTGGGACAGGACAGACCCAGTACTTC.

The chain couples TRBV27 to TRBJ2-2; TRBD2 matches at 13 bases. Germline CDR1 and CDR2: MNHEY and SMNVEV (reference sequence). After removal of 7 bases from V and 9 bases from J, the junction contained 8 bases not matched to a gene. The CDR3 consists of 15 residues. CDR3 coding DNA: TGTGCCAGCACTCCACTAGCGGGAGGGGTGCGGGAGCTGTTTTTT. It encodes CASTPLAGGVRELFF.

This clonotype was seen ten or more times. The chain uses TRBV30 and TRBJ1-1, with D unresolved. CDR1 and CDR2 from the germline V gene are GTSNPN and SVGIG (reference sequence). V was trimmed by 0 bases and J by 1 base, leaving 9 bases between them. This CDR3 is 14 amino acids long. CDR3 residues: CAWSVVGSNTEAFF. In nucleotides, the CDR3 is TGTGCCTGGAGTGTCGTGGGCTCGAACACTGAAGCTTTCTTT.

This clonotype was recorded many times. This chain links TRBV10-3 with TRBJ2-7; no firm D call. The CDR3 is 14 residues long. Trimming took off 6 bases at V and 0 bases at J, with 12 bases between the two ends. Germline loops: CDR1 ENHRY, CDR2 SYGVKD. CDR3 in amino acids: CAIRQTQSSYEQYF. CDR3 DNA sequence: TGTGCCATCAGACAGACACAATCCTCCTACGAGCAGTACTTC.

V is TRBV20-1 and J is TRBJ2-3; TRBD2 agrees at 9 bases. The CDR3 is made up of 14 amino acids. Trimming removed 6 bases from V and 4 bases from J; junction bases left unmatched: 8. The V gene's germline CDR1 is DFQATT and CDR2 SNEGSKA (reference sequence). DNA for the CDR3: TGCAGTGCCCTCGGCGGGAGGGGAGCAGATACGCAGTATTTT. Its protein product is CSALGGRGADTQYF.

This clonotype was observed a handful of times. The chain carries TRBV28 and TRBJ1-3; D is possibly TRBD1 (5 bases). The CDR3 consists of 12 residues. CDR1 is MDHEN, CDR2 SYDVKM, per germline. The ends were cut back, 2 bases at V and 8 bases at J, with 7 bases in the middle. CDR3 sequence reads: CASSLPGHTIYF. The CDR3 bases are TGTGCCAGCAGTTTACCGGGGCACACCATATATTTT.

This rearrangement joins TRBV19 to TRBJ2-1; TRBD2 agrees at 7 bases. CDR1 is LNHDA and CDR2 is SQIVND in the germline V gene (reference sequence). This CDR3 is 14 amino acids long. The junction had 7 bases not matched to a gene; V was cut back by 3 bases and J by 8 bases. The DNA of the CDR3 is TGTGCCAGTAGTATGTATCGGGAGGATTATGAGCAGTTCTTC. Protein product: CASSMYREDYEQFF.

The gene calls are TRBV5-1 and TRBJ2-7; TRBD1 agrees at 9 bases. The V segment lost 4 bases and the J segment 2 bases; nucleotides outside the gene matches: 4. This CDR3 region has 14 residues. In germline, CDR1 is SGHRS, CDR2 YFSETQ. CDR3 in amino acids: CASSVTGGAYEQYF. Here the CDR3 DNA reads TGCGCCAGCAGCGTGACAGGGGGTGCCTACGAGCAGTACTTC.

The CDR3 loop reads CSVEDRAFGEGYTF. The CDR3 DNA is TGCAGCGTTGAAGATCGGGCGTTTGGAGAGGGCTACACCTTC. V usage is TRBV29-1 and J usage is TRBJ1-2; D gene uncertain. Germline assignment: CDR1 SQVTM and CDR2 ANQGSEA. V lost 0 bases, J lost 8 bases, and 16 bases lay in between. The CDR3 has 14 amino acids.